The clone carrying this TCR beta chain came up a few times. Original data processing: Estimates of nucleated cell counts were drawn from the amplification of reference gene primers. Measured with immunoSEQ multiplex PCR; TCRdb has only the in-frame clones, and not every one. V and J calls plus clone size are reproduced from that table; the DNA served to infer D and trimming. The table shows about 240,000 clones, with approximately 86% occurring only once. This sample was taken from a study of blood T cell repertoires in COVID-19. Across the study: Acute and convalescent COVID-19 specimens originated in the United States, Italy and Spain.

CDR3 length: 15 amino acids. J lost 7 bases, V lost 6 bases, and 12 bases had no gene match. Germline-derived CDR1 and CDR2 are SGHRS and YFSETQ. This TCR was sampled from a woman aged 70-85 years with active or convalescent COVID-19. Material: peripheral blood. V gene TRBV5-1 combines with J gene TRBJ2-2; TRBD2 matches at 7 bases. DNA for the CDR3: TGCGCCAGCAACGCCGAGGCAGGGAGGGTCGGGGAGCTGTTTTTT. Its protein is CASNAEAGRVGELFF.